This T cell receptor (beta chain) derives from a study of STAT5B mutations in CD4+ large granular lymphocyte leukemia. Whole-study results and caveats: Without putative leukemic clones, patient CD4-sorted repertoires remained more clonal than healthy CD4+ repertoires.

TCRdb keeps only in-frame clones here, not all; method: immunoSEQ multiplex PCR. This sample carries approximately 19,000 clones, 65% to 80% of them seen once, and the ten largest clones take over 25%. As regards this clone: No antigen is known for it.

Sequencing was carried out using CD4+ T cells from blood buffy coats. This TCR derives from a human donor in good health.

DNA for the CDR3: TGTGCCAGCAGTCCCCGGACTAGCGGCTACGAGCAGTACTTC. Translation gives CASSPRTSGYEQYF. The genes are TRBV28 and TRBJ2-7; TRBD2 agrees at 10 bases. The CDR3 length is 14 residues. The V and J ends lost 5 bases and 3 bases, in that order; junction bases with no gene match: 4. Germline V gene sequence: CDR1 MDHEN, CDR2 SYDVKM.